The clone carrying this T cell receptor (beta chain) was seen only a few times. Its antigen is unknown. TCRdb reprocessed the RT-PCR reads with MiXCR, giving one entry per CDR3 protein. The sample gives about 190,000 distinct CDR3 sequences, around 14% of which show up once; approximately 30% is in the top ten. These data originate in a study of response to subunit inactivated influenza vaccine. The study's findings and limits: The authors suggested that every seasonal influenza vaccination recruits few new T cells.

Germline V gene lookup returns CDR1 DFQATT and CDR2 SNEGSKA (reference sequence). Trimming took off 2 bases at V and 0 bases at J, with 11 bases between the two ends. The CDR3 extends over 14 amino acids. The receptor was isolated from a man in his fifties or sixties who received an inactivated influenza vaccine. The chain uses TRBV20-1 and TRBJ2-7; D is perhaps TRBD1 (5 bases). Sequencing was performed on CD8+ T cells sorted from PBMCs, taken around 5 days after vaccination. The CDR3, as DNA: TGCAGTGCTAGAAGCCAGGGAATCTCCTACGAGCAGTACTTC. It specifies CSARSQGISYEQYF.